One and the same sample provided the 4 T cell receptor beta chains below, sequenced in a study of regulatory T cells in long-lasting Graves disease. Described time point: newly diagnosed GD, antithyroid drugs for less than 3 months. The TCR library was prepared using RNA isolated from PBMCs. With iRepertoire HTBI primers and Arm-PCR of CDR3 regions, TCR beta libraries were built. Each CDR3 protein is one row after TCRdb ran MiXCR on the multiplex PCR reads. The sample has 450,000 to 650,000 distinct CDR3 sequences, about 16% seen once; the top ten hold more than 20%. The sample was also linked to a second study, of T cells in Graves' hyperthyroidism and ophthalmopathy.

This specimen consisted of peripheral blood mononuclear cells (PBMCs), obtained at new diagnosis, from a patient treated with antithyroid drugs. These receptors came from a woman aged 35 to 60 with Graves disease.

This clonotype was found a few times. The chain recombines TRBV10-2 with TRBJ1-3; no firm D call. CDR3 length: 14 amino acids. Per the germline V gene, CDR1 is WSHSY and CDR2 is SAAADI. Trimming took 7 bases from V and 2 from J, leaving 12 bases between them. The CDR3 is CASKGRNPGNTIYF. The CDR3 nucleotides are TGCGCCAGCAAGGGCAGAAACCCTGGAAACACCATATATTTT.

This clonotype has at least ten counts. The chain recombines TRBV5-1 with TRBJ2-3, with D possibly being TRBD1 or TRBD2 (5 bases each). The V end lost 1 base, the J end lost 2 bases, and 11 bases lay between the germline ends. Germline CDR1 and CDR2: SGHRS and YFSETQ. The CDR3 totals 15 residues. The CDR3: CASSLTGPLTDTQYF. CDR3 DNA: TGCGCCAGCAGCTTGACGGGACCGCTCACAGATACGCAGTATTTT. The full variable domain, with the rest looked up from reference TRBV5-1 and TRBJ2-3, is KAGVTQTPRYLIKTRGQQVTLSCSPISGHRSVSWYQQTPGQGLQFLFEYFSETQRNKGNFPGRFSGRQFSNSRSEMNVSTLELGDSALYLCASSLTGPLTDTQYFGPGTRLTVL.

In this sample, this clonotype turned up a few times. The junction departs from the called germline gene at one end, perhaps through a read error. The J gene is TRBJ1-2, the V gene TRBV12-3 or TRBV12-4; D possibly corresponds to TRBD1 (5 bases). The CDR3 extends over 15 amino acids. The DNA for the CDR3 is TGTGCCGGCAGTACCAGACTACAGGCCTCCTATGGCTACACCTTC. Translated, it gives CAGSTRLQASYGYTF.

The chain is built from TRBV5-1 and TRBJ2-3; 9 bases agree with TRBD2. The CDR3 consists of 15 residues. Per germline, CDR1 SGHRS and CDR2 YFSETQ. V dropped 1 base and J dropped 2; count of bases not matched to a gene: 2. The CDR3 sequence is CASSLSGGTTDTQYF. Written as DNA, the CDR3 is TGCGCCAGCAGCTTGAGCGGGGGGACCACAGATACGCAGTATTTT.